The 5 T cell receptor beta chains given below trace back to one sample, sequenced in a study of early T cells in non-severe SARS-CoV-2 infection. Each CDR3 protein is one row after TCRdb ran MiXCR on the 5' RACE reads. The sample lists over 90,000 distinct CDR3 sequences, about 12% seen once, with about 4.6% in the top ten. Sequencing was performed on whole blood, taken at baseline. The receptors here all came from an adult who was a healthcare worker with PCR-confirmed SARS-CoV-2 infection or an uninfected control (not recorded which).

The rearrangement joins TRBV10-2 to TRBJ2-7; D is undetermined. The V gene's germline CDR1 is WSHSY and CDR2 SAAADI. This CDR3 is built from 11 residues. The V end lost 4 bases, the J end lost 3 bases, and 4 bases lay between the germline ends. The CDR3 sequence: CASSAIYEQYF. The CDR3 DNA is TGCGCCAGCAGTGCAATCTACGAGCAGTACTTC.

The V and J genes are TRBV5-4 and TRBJ2-1; a possible D gene is TRBD2 (7 bases). This CDR3 has 14 residues. V dropped 0 bases and J dropped 9 bases, with 13 bases sitting between them. Germline V gene lookup returns CDR1 SGHNT and CDR2 YYREEE (reference sequence). The CDR3 loop reads CASSLEVAGAEQFF. The CDR3 nucleotides read TGTGCCAGCAGCTTGGAGGTTGCGGGGGCTGAGCAGTTCTTC. Combining the CDR3 with reference TRBV5-4 and TRBJ2-1 gives the whole variable domain ETGVTQSPTHLIKTRGQQVTLRCSSQSGHNTVSWYQQALGQGPQFIFQYYREEENGRGNFPPRFSGLQFPNYSSELNVNALELDDSALYLCASSLEVAGAEQFFGPGTRLTVL.

This clonotype was picked up many times. The chain combines TRBV27 with TRBJ1-6; D call uncertain. Germline V lookup: CDR1 MNHEY, CDR2 SMNVEV (reference sequence). The V end lost 2 bases, the J end lost 5 bases, and 16 bases lay between the germline ends. This CDR3 region has 17 residues. In nucleotides, the CDR3 is TGTGCCAGCAGTTTAGGGCCGGCTGGCCCTAATAATTCACCCCTCCACTTT. Its protein is CASSLGPAGPNNSPLHF.

V usage is TRBV10-1 and J usage is TRBJ2-7; D is unclear. There are 13 residues in the CDR3. Germline V gives CDR1 WNHNN, CDR2 SYGVQD (reference sequence). Deletions cut 6 bases from V and 6 bases from J, with 15 bases between. The CDR3 region has the DNA TGCGCCAGCAGCCTTGGACCCGCCAGCGAGCAGTACTTC. Translation gives CASSLGPASEQYF.

The chain has TRBV10-3 and TRBJ1-1; D unresolved. This CDR3 spans 13 amino acids. The V end lost 1 base, the J end lost 2 bases, and 5 bases lay between the germline ends. CDR1 is ENHRY and CDR2 is SYGVKD in the germline V gene. CDR3 DNA sequence: TGTGCCATCAGTGAGTTCATCAACACTGAAGCTTTCTTT. It is translated as CAISEFINTEAFF.